This section outlines one TCR beta chain sequence together with its context. Its antigen is currently unknown. The CDR3 covers 15 residues. Germline V gives CDR1 WNHNN, CDR2 SYGVQD (reference sequence). Germline trimming cut 4 bases from V and 3 bases from J; bases unmatched to any gene: 6. The data are from a study of cytomegalovirus exposure and HLA in healthy donors. Study-level findings and limits: Whilst most TCR sequences proved rare, a subset of public TCRs occurred across many donors.

The table came from immunoSEQ multiplex PCR; TCRdb's copy has only in-frame clones and leaves some out. The sample yields about 110,000 clones, approximately 95% seen once. The sequenced sample consisted of PBMCs. The TCR sequence derives from a woman aged 18-30 years in good health and CMV-seronegative. The rearrangement uses TRBV10-1 and TRBJ2-3; 8 bases match TRBD2. The CDR3 DNA follows: TGCGCCAGCAGTGTTAGCGGGACCTTAACAGATACGCAGTATTTT. Protein product: CASSVSGTLTDTQYF.